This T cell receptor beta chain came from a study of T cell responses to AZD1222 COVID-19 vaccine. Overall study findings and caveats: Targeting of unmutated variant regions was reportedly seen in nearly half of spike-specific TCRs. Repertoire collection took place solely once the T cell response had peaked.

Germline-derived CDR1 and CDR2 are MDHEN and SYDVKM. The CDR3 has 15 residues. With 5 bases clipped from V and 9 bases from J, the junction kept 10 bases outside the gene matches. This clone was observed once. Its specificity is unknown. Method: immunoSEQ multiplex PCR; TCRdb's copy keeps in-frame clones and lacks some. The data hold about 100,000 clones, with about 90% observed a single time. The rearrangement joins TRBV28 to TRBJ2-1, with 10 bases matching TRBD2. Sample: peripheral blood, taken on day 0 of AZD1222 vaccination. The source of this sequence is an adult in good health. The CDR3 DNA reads TGTGCCAGCAGTGTCAGCGGGAGGGCCTTTGGTGAGCAGTTCTTC. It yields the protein CASSVSGRAFGEQFF.